The 17 T cell receptor beta chains listed next were all sequenced from one sample in a study of blood T cell repertoires in COVID-19 (TCRdb year 2020). Libraries came from the immunoSEQ multiplex PCR assay. This is the immuneACCESS table as TCRdb keeps it, with only in-frame sequences that have V and J called. A part of the clones is gone; compared with another copy, unresolved V genes explain less than half, and the rest is unexplained. Within this sample are 65,000 to 90,000 clones, with 60% to 80% of them counted one time only. The ten largest make up approximately 15% of the sample. The sequencing input was peripheral blood. The receptor source for this set is a man between 65 and 85 years old with active or convalescent COVID-19.

V gene TRBV2 combines with J gene TRBJ1-2; possible D gene TRBD1, 5 bases. CDR1 and CDR2 (germline): SNHLY, FYNNEI. Deletions cut 0 bases from V and 4 bases from J, with 12 bases between. The CDR3 is 15 amino acids. In DNA, the CDR3 is TGTGCCAGCAGTGAAGCGTCCCGGGGGGGCTATGGCTACACCTTC. Translated, it gives CASSEASRGGYGYTF.

The chain carries TRBV6-5 and TRBJ2-1; TRBD1 aligns across 11 bases. The CDR3 covers 15 residues. Germline CDR1 MNHEY, CDR2 SVGAGI. V shed 10 bases and J 6 bases; nucleotides not matched to a gene: 11. The CDR3 nucleotides read TGTGCCACTGCTGCGGGGACAGGGGGATTCAATGAGCAGTTCTTC. Translating gives CATAAGTGGFNEQFF.

The V and J genes are TRBV19 and TRBJ1-5; 9 nucleotides agree with TRBD1. Germline V gene lookup returns CDR1 LNHDA and CDR2 SQIVND (reference sequence). The CDR3 consists of 15 residues. V trimming: 7 bases; J trimming: 7 bases; junction bases outside the gene matches: 11. The CDR3 is CASTGWRQGGQPQHF. DNA of the CDR3: TGTGCCAGTACTGGGTGGAGACAGGGGGGGCAGCCCCAGCATTTT.

V usage is TRBV7-6 and J usage is TRBJ1-3; weak D call: TRBD1 (6 bases). This CDR3 contains 15 residues. V lost 5 bases, J lost 4 bases, and 15 bases lay in between. CDR1 and CDR2 (germline): SGHVS, FNYEAQ. The DNA for the CDR3 is TGTGCCAGCAGCCAGGGGCGTTCTCGAGGAAACACCATATATTTT. Translation: CASSQGRSRGNTIYF.

By frequency in the sample, this clone is medium-sized. The sample carries other DNA sequences with the same CDR3. V is TRBV5-1 and J is TRBJ1-2; 8 nucleotides line up with TRBD1. J gave up 6 bases and V 0 bases, and 4 bases lay outside the gene matches. CDR3 length: 14 amino acids. Germline V CDR1 and CDR2: SGHRS, YFSETQ. As DNA, the CDR3 is TGCGCCAGCAGCTTGGCCGGACAGGGCGATGGCTACACCTTC. This translates into CASSLAGQGDGYTF.

The rearrangement links TRBV24-1 to TRBJ1-2, with TRBD1 identical over 9 bases. V gave up 2 bases and J gave up 14 bases; unmatched junction bases: 5. The CDR3 is 12 amino acids. Per the germline V gene, CDR1 is KGHDR and CDR2 is SFDVKD. CDR3 coding DNA: TGTGCCACCAGTGATTCGGGGGGACAGGGTACCTTC. It codes for CATSDSGGQGTF.

The chain links TRBV7-9 to TRBJ1-3; 7 bases fit TRBD1. The CDR3 is 17 amino acids. Looked up from germline, CDR1 is SEHNR and CDR2 is FQNEAQ (reference sequence). The J segment lost 3 bases and the V segment lost 2 bases, leaving 10 bases of the junction unmatched. This CDR3 is CASSLSVDRVFGNTIYF. CDR3 coding DNA: TGTGCCAGCAGCTTATCGGTAGACAGGGTCTTTGGAAACACCATATATTTT.

This chain links TRBV10-3 with TRBJ2-7; weak D call: TRBD2 (6 bases). Germline lookup yields CDR1 ENHRY and CDR2 SYGVKD. This CDR3 is built from 14 residues. Trimming pared 5 bases from V and 7 bases from J, leaving 18 bases between. The CDR3 sequence: CAISQGGSGYEQYF. CDR3 nucleotide sequence: TGTGCCATCAGTCAGGGCGGTAGCGGATATGAGCAGTACTTC.

This chain links TRBV30 with TRBJ1-3; D gene ambiguous. Germline V gives CDR1 GTSNPN, CDR2 SVGIG (reference sequence). This CDR3 has 12 amino acids. V gave up 8 bases and J gave up 3 bases, with 11 bases separating them. Written as DNA, the CDR3 is TGTGCCGAAAAACTTTTTGGAAACACCATATATTTT. Encoded protein: CAEKLFGNTIYF. Complete variable domain (other parts from reference TRBV30 and TRBJ1-3): SQTIHQWPATLVQPVGSPLSLECTVEGTSNPNLYWYRQAAGRGLQLLFYSVGIGQISSEVPQNLSASRPQDRQFILSSKKLLLSDSGFYLCAEKLFGNTIYFGEGSWLTVV.

This clone has just a few counts. This sequence joins TRBV5-1 and TRBJ2-3; 7 bases fit TRBD1. With 4 bases clipped from V and 1 base from J, the junction kept 6 bases outside the gene matches. The germline V gene has CDR1 SGHRS and CDR2 YFSETQ. The CDR3 is 15 residues long. The CDR3 region is CASSGWDSRTDTQYF. The CDR3 nucleotides are TGCGCCAGCAGCGGGTGGGACAGCCGCACAGATACGCAGTATTTT.

This clone was recorded only once. This chain uses TRBV11-3 with TRBJ1-6, with 8 nucleotides matching TRBD1. CDR1 is SGHNT, CDR2 YENEEA, per germline. V gave up 6 bases and J gave up 6 bases; unmatched junction bases: 7. The CDR3 is made up of 15 amino acids. The CDR3 loop reads CASSQQGGVNSPLHF. DNA for the CDR3: TGTGCCAGCAGTCAACAGGGGGGGGTTAATTCACCCCTCCACTTT.

The CDR3 DNA is TGTGCCGGTCAAAAGGGGGACGGAGGCTCCTACGAGCAGTACTTC. Translated, it gives CAGQKGDGGSYEQYF. The gene calls are TRBV2 and TRBJ2-7; TRBD1 is a possible D gene (6 bases). The CDR3 is 15 residues long. V was clipped by 11 bases and J by 0 bases, with 20 bases between them. CDR1 and CDR2 from the germline V gene are SNHLY and FYNNEI.

This chain joins TRBV6-5 and TRBJ2-3; TRBD1 matches 7 bases. This CDR3 is built from 14 residues. J gave up 2 bases and V 8 bases, and 7 bases lay outside the gene matches. The germline gives CDR1 MNHEY, CDR2 SVGAGI. CDR3 region: CASGRTGDTDTQYF. The CDR3 bases are TGTGCCAGCGGCCGGACAGGAGACACAGATACGCAGTATTTT.

This clone was detected only once. The chain carries TRBV2 and TRBJ1-6; a weak D match, TRBD1 (5 bases). The CDR3 sequence is 14 residues long. V was pared by 2 bases and J by 7 bases, with 9 bases between. Germline lookup yields CDR1 SNHLY and CDR2 FYNNEI. The CDR3, as DNA: TGTGCCAGCAGTGAAAGACGACAGAATTCACCCCTCCACTTT. Encoded protein: CASSERRQNSPLHF.

The rearrangement links TRBV28 to TRBJ2-2, with 10 bases that match TRBD1. Germline V gives CDR1 MDHEN, CDR2 SYDVKM. The CDR3 runs 15 residues. The junction had 5 bases not matched to a gene; V was cut back by 8 bases and J by 2 bases. The CDR3, as DNA: TGTGCCAGCCGGACAGGGGGAGCCAACACCGGGGAGCTGTTTTTT. Translating gives CASRTGGANTGELFF.

The rearrangement uses TRBV30 and TRBJ1-2, with no clear D. Germline loops: CDR1 GTSNPN, CDR2 SVGIG (reference sequence). The CDR3 sequence is 12 residues long. Trimming removed 7 bases at V and 7 bases at J, with 16 bases between. The CDR3 DNA follows: TGTGCCTCCGGGATACAGTTTTCTGGCTACACCTTC. Protein: CASGIQFSGYTF. Using reference TRBV30 and TRBJ1-2 for the parts outside the CDR3, the full variable domain is SQTIHQWPATLVQPVGSPLSLECTVEGTSNPNLYWYRQAAGRGLQLLFYSVGIGQISSEVPQNLSASRPQDRQFILSSKKLLLSDSGFYLCASGIQFSGYTFGSGTRLTVV.

This chain links TRBV3-1 (or the pseudogene TRBV3-2) with TRBJ2-7; 10 nucleotides align to TRBD1. This CDR3 comprises 14 residues. Looked up from germline, CDR1 is LGHDT and CDR2 is YNNKEL (reference sequence). After removal of 4 bases from V and 5 bases from J, the junction contained 5 bases not matched to a gene. The CDR3 DNA reads TGTGCCAGCAGCCCTGGGACAGGGGCGGACGAGCAGTACTTC. Residues: CASSPGTGADEQYF.